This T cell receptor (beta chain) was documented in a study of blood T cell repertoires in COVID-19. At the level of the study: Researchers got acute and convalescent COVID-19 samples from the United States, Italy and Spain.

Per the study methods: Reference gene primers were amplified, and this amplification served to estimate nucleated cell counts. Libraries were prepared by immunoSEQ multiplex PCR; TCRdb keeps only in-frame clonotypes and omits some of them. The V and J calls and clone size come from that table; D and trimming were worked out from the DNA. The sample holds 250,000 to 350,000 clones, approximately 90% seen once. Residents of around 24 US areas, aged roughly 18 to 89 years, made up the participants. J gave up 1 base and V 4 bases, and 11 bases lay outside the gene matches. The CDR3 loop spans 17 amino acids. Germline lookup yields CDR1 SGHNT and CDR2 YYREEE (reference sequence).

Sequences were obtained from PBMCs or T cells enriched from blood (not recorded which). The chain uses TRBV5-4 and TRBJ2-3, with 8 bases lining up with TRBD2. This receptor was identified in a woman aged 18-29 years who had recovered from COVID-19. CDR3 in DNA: TGTGCCAGCAGCGGGGGCGGAGCGGGGGCCCGCACAGATACGCAGTATTTT. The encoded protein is CASSGGGAGARTDTQYF.